A selection of T cell receptor beta chains follows, all from one sample in a study of T cell responses to AZD1222 COVID-19 vaccine. Sequenced by immunoSEQ multiplex PCR; TCRdb stores in-frame clones only, minus some. Found here are around 120,000 clones, 85% to 95% of them singletons; the top ten hold more than 4.5%. Sequenced here: peripheral blood, sampled 28 days after the second AZD1222 dose. The receptors derive from an adult who received the AZD1222 COVID-19 vaccine. CDR3s include the opening cysteine and the closing phenylalanine or tryptophan. D genes are given only for firm matches. Clone size, where shown, is once, few, many, or a class for clones that have expanded.

NA	TRBV5-1	NA	TRBJ1-2	TGCGCCAGCAGCTTGGGTGAGAACTATGGCTACACCTTC	CASSLGENYGYTF
NA	TRBV6-2/TRBV6-3	NA	TRBJ1-1	TGTGCCAGCAGTTACCTGGCAGGCCCAGCTTTCTTT	CASSYLAGPAFF
TRBD2	TRBV7-3	NA	TRBJ2-1	TGTGCCAGCAGCCTCCAAAGATTGACGGGAGGGAGGGATGAGCAGTTCTTC	CASSLQRLTGGRDEQFF
TRBD1	TRBV6-5	NA	TRBJ2-1	TGTGCCAGCAGCAGACAGGGGGCTAGCAATGAGCAGTTCTTC	CASSRQGASNEQFF
NA	TRBV7-9	once	TRBJ2-3	TGTGCCAGCAGCCTCCTCCCAGCGGACACAGATACGCAGTATTTT	CASSLLPADTDTQYF
NA	TRBV3-1/TRBV3-2	NA	TRBJ2-1	TGTGCCAGCACCCCGTATACCCGCGTTAGCTCCTACAATGAGCAGTTCTTC	CASTPYTRVSSYNEQFF
TRBD2	TRBV23-1	once	TRBJ2-5	TGCGCCAGCAGTCAGCTGACTAGCGACTTCGAGACCCAGTACTTC	CASSQLTSDFETQYF
NA	TRBV7-2	NA	TRBJ2-3	TGTGCCAGCAGCTTACAGGGTCCAAGAACAGATACGCAGTATTTT	CASSLQGPRTDTQYF
NA	TRBV5-1	NA	TRBJ1-5	TGCGCCAGCAGCTTGGGTAGGGTAATCTCCTCCAATCAGCCCCAGCATTTT	CASSLGRVISSNQPQHF
TRBD1	TRBV5-1	once	TRBJ1-2	TGCGCCAGCAGCTCCCAATCCGGGACAGGGACCTACACCTTC	CASSSQSGTGTYTF
TRBD1	TRBV5-1	NA	TRBJ2-5	TGCGCCAGCGATAGGGGGCGCAGGGGGGAGACCCAGTACTTC	CASDRGRRGETQYF
NA	TRBV15	once	TRBJ2-2	TGTGCCACCAGCAGGCCAGACACCGGGGAGCTGTTTTTT	CATSRPDTGELFF
NA	TRBV3-1/TRBV3-2	NA	TRBJ2-7	TGTGCCAGCAGCCAAGATAATGTCGTGTACGAGCAGTACTTC	CASSQDNVVYEQYF
NA	TRBV12-3/TRBV12-4	NA	TRBJ2-7	TGTGCCAGCAGTTCGATGCCTATCTACGAGCAGTACTTC	CASSSMPIYEQYF
NA	TRBV6-5	NA	TRBJ1-6	TGTGCCACCCGAGAGTTTGAGGGGTCGGATTCACCCCTCCACTTT	CATREFEGSDSPLHF
TRBD1	TRBV6-2/TRBV6-3	NA	TRBJ1-6	TGTGCCAGCAGTTACTCTTCTTTCGACAGGGATCGCTCCTATAATTCACCCCTCCACTTT	CASSYSSFDRDRSYNSPLHF
NA	TRBV2	NA	TRBJ2-3	TGTGCCAGCAGTGAGGGGGCGGCCCCACGCACAGATACGCAGTATTTT	CASSEGAAPRTDTQYF
NA	TRBV3-1/TRBV3-2	NA	TRBJ2-5	TGTGCCAGCAGCTTCGAAGACCCCTGGGAGACCCAGTACTTC	CASSFEDPWETQYF
TRBD1	TRBV6-5	NA	TRBJ1-4	TGTGCCAGCAGTTACTCGACAGGGCTAGGAGAAAAACTGTTTTTT	CASSYSTGLGEKLFF
TRBD1	TRBV14	NA	TRBJ2-7	TGTGCCAGCAGCCAGACAGGGGAATCCTACGAGCAGTACTTC	CASSQTGESYEQYF
TRBD2	TRBV5-4	once	TRBJ2-1	TGTGCCATCCTAACCCGGACTAGCGGCTACAATGAGCAGTTCTTC	CAILTRTSGYNEQFF
NA	TRBV12-3/TRBV12-4	NA	TRBJ2-2	TGTGCCAGCAGTAACACCGGGGAGCTGTTTTTT	CASSNTGELFF
NA	TRBV29-1	NA	TRBJ1-3	TGCAGCGTTGAAGAGTTGTTGGGAAACACCATATATTTT	CSVEELLGNTIYF
NA	TRBV3-1/TRBV3-2	NA	TRBJ2-1	TGTGCCAGCAGCCGCTTCGGGACGGATAACAATGAGCAGTTCTTC	CASSRFGTDNNEQFF
NA	TRBV6-5	NA	TRBJ1-4	TGTGCCAGCAGAACGGGACGGAGGAATGAAAAACTGTTTTTT	CASRTGRRNEKLFF
NA	TRBV18	NA	TRBJ1-5	TGTGCCAGCTCACGAGGTATCCAGGCAGACAATCAGCCCCAGCATTTT	CASSRGIQADNQPQHF
TRBD1	TRBV27	NA	TRBJ1-1	TGTGCCAGCAGTTTCTCGACAGGGATGGACACTGAAGCTTTCTTT	CASSFSTGMDTEAFF
NA	TRBV5-6	NA	TRBJ2-7	TGTGCCAGCAGCTTTTTACTACAGGCGGACGAGCAGTACTTC	CASSFLLQADEQYF
NA	TRBV5-1	NA	TRBJ1-4	TGCGCCAGCAGCTCAGGAGGATCAACTAATGAAAAACTGTTTTTT	CASSSGGSTNEKLFF
TRBD1	TRBV6-6	NA	TRBJ2-3	TGTGCCAGCAGTCCCGGGACAGGGTATTATCACAGAGATACGCAGTATTTT	CASSPGTGYYHRDTQYF
TRBD2	TRBV3-1/TRBV3-2	NA	TRBJ2-5	TGTGCCAGCAGCTATCTCGGAGCGGGGGGACTCCAAGAGACCCAGTACTTC	CASSYLGAGGLQETQYF
TRBD1	TRBV5-1	NA	TRBJ1-6	TGCGCCAGCAGCGGGGGACAGGGAAATTCACCCCTCCACTTT	CASSGGQGNSPLHF
NA	TRBV7-6	NA	TRBJ1-5	TGTGCCAGCAGCTTAGAGGGGGTTCGGGGACAGCCCCAGCATTTT	CASSLEGVRGQPQHF
NA	TRBV6-6	few	TRBJ2-7	TGTGCCAGCAAGGACAATAACTACGAGCAGTACTTC	CASKDNNYEQYF
NA	TRBV15	NA	TRBJ2-1	TGTGCCACCACCCAAGGGGGGGCCGGGAATGAGCAGTTCTTC	CATTQGGAGNEQFF
NA	TRBV24-1	NA	TRBJ2-5	TGTGCCACCAGTGATAAGTCCGATCAAGAGACCCAGTACTTC	CATSDKSDQETQYF
NA	TRBV11-2	NA	TRBJ2-5	TGTGCCAGCAGCTTAGTAGGTGGTCAAGAGACCCAGTACTTC	CASSLVGGQETQYF
NA	TRBV9	NA	TRBJ2-1	TGTGCCAGCAGCGTAGGAGTCAGCTATGAGCAGTTCTTC	CASSVGVSYEQFF
NA	TRBV6-5	NA	TRBJ1-1	TGTGCCAGCCAGAGGGGTGGGAACACTGAAGCTTTCTTT	CASQRGGNTEAFF
TRBD2	TRBV7-2	NA	TRBJ2-7	TGTGCCAGCAGCTTACCACTAGCGGGAGAAGGTGAGCAGTACTTC	CASSLPLAGEGEQYF